Here is one TCR beta chain with its context. Its antigen is undetermined. The data were taken from a study of cytomegalovirus exposure and HLA in healthy donors. Study-wide context: Within an early data release were about 85 million unique TCRs drawn from HLA-typed donors. For the approximately 420 genotyped donors, 80% to 90% fell within the Caucasian-associated ancestry cluster.

The study, taken as a whole, reports: Altogether, some 170 TCR beta chains were recorded as cytomegalovirus-associated. Three CMV-associated chains were confirmed in vitro to be specific for CMV antigens.

The PCR ran on 60 Vbeta and 13 Jbeta primers. Measured with immunoSEQ multiplex PCR; TCRdb has only the in-frame clones, and not every one. This table holds approximately 150,000 clones, 71% found once. The length of the CDR3 is 14 residues. Germline V lookup: CDR1 SGHTA, CDR2 FQGNSA. The sequencing input was PBMCs. The TCR originated in a woman aged 25-40 years in good health and CMV-seronegative. J is TRBJ2-5 and V is TRBV7-2; D possibly corresponds to TRBD1 (6 bases). Matching the DNA end better, TRBJ2-7 makes the J call doubtful. CDR3 residues: CASSRQVGSYEQYF. DNA of the CDR3: TGTGCCAGCAGCCGACAGGTAGGCTCCTACGAGCAGTACTTC.